This entry is about one T cell receptor (beta chain). This specimen comes from a study of control samples from healthy donors and cancer patients. Profiled with immunoSEQ multiplex PCR; TCRdb holds only in-frame clones, not every one. Altogether some 100,000 clones are present, 85% to 90% being singletons, with the ten largest covering approximately 8.4%. The receptor was derived from a man aged 30 to 45 in good health. The sequenced material came from blood.

In DNA form, the CDR3 reads TGTGCCAGCAGCCAAGTGCCAGGGGGGAGTCAGCCCCAGCATTTT. Protein sequence: CASSQVPGGSQPQHF. V gene TRBV3-1 (or the pseudogene TRBV3-2) combines with J gene TRBJ1-5, with 7 positions matching TRBD1. Germline CDR1 is LGHDT and CDR2 is YNNKEL (reference sequence). Trimming cost V 1 base and J 6 bases; bases outside gene matches: 6. The CDR3 has 15 amino acids.